These 15 T cell receptor beta chains originate from one sample sequenced in a study of cytomegalovirus exposure and HLA in healthy donors. The PCR used 60 Vbeta and 13 Jbeta primers. This table comes from immunoSEQ multiplex PCR, and its TCRdb copy is limited to in-frame clones, with some not included. The repertoire includes some 170,000 clones, 70% to 80% of them detected once, and 9% to 10% sits in the top ten. Sequenced input: PBMCs. These receptors all stem from a man between 18 and 29 years old in good health and CMV-seropositive.

As to this clone: Different DNA sequences within this sample yield the same CDR3. The chain has TRBV4-1 and TRBJ1-1; maybe TRBD1 (6 bases). V shed 1 base and J shed 1 base, with 10 bases lying between them. The germline CDR1 and CDR2 sequences are MGHRA and YSYEKL. The CDR3 length is 15 residues. DNA of the CDR3: TGCGCCAGCAGCCAAGCCGACAGGAGGAACACTGAAGCTTTCTTT. This encodes CASSQADRRNTEAFF.

The V and J genes are TRBV27 and TRBJ2-2; perhaps TRBD1 as D (6 bases). The germline gives CDR1 MNHEY, CDR2 SMNVEV (reference sequence). V was cut by 3 bases and J by 3 bases, with 17 bases left in between. The CDR3 has 17 residues. As DNA, the CDR3 is TGTGCCAGCAGTTTTATTTTGGCGACAGGTGACACCGGGGAGCTGTTTTTT. The encoded protein is CASSFILATGDTGELFF.

The genes are TRBV4-1 and TRBJ2-2; 8 bases match TRBD1. V trimming: 6 bases; J trimming: 5 bases; junction bases outside the gene matches: 5. In germline, CDR1 is MGHRA, CDR2 YSYEKL. This CDR3 has 14 amino acids. The CDR3 DNA follows: TGCGCCAGCAGACTAGGACAGGGAACCGGGGAGCTGTTTTTT. It specifies CASRLGQGTGELFF.

This clone was detected a few times. The V call is TRBV25-1, the J call TRBJ1-1; 9 bases match TRBD1. V was clipped by 4 bases and J by 6 bases; unmatched bases: 6. The germline gives CDR1 MGHDK, CDR2 SYGVNS. CDR3 length equals 14 residues. CDR3 protein: CASSVDRGRPEAFF. The CDR3 region has the DNA TGTGCCAGCAGTGTTGACAGGGGGAGGCCTGAAGCTTTCTTT.

The rearrangement joins TRBV4-2 to TRBJ2-5, with TRBD1 identical over 7 bases. In germline, CDR1 is LGHNA, CDR2 YNFKEQ. Trimming took 6 bases from V and 0 from J; bases not matched to a gene: 4. The CDR3 runs to 14 residues. CDR3 region: CASSLGTDQETQYF. The CDR3 nucleotides read TGTGCCAGCAGTCTGGGGACAGACCAAGAGACCCAGTACTTC.

The J gene is TRBJ1-1, the V gene TRBV10-2; perhaps TRBD1 as D (6 bases). V was clipped by 6 bases and J by 1 base, with 12 bases between them. Germline CDR1 and CDR2: WSHSY and SAAADI. This CDR3 region has 14 residues. The CDR3 coding sequence is TGCGCCAGCAGCAACAGGGAGAAGAACACTGAAGCTTTCTTT. This sequence encodes CASSNREKNTEAFF.

Notes on this clone: Other DNA sequences within the sample encode an identical CDR3. The J gene is TRBJ1-1, the V gene TRBV7-9; D possibly corresponds to TRBD1 (6 bases). Trimming stripped 5 bases from V and 4 bases from J, with 14 bases between. The CDR3 length is 14 residues. Germline loops: CDR1 SEHNR, CDR2 FQNEAQ (reference sequence). The CDR3 sequence is CASSPTGRGTEAFF. CDR3 DNA sequence: TGTGCCAGCAGCCCAACAGGCAGGGGCACTGAAGCTTTCTTT.

This clone has a count of ten or more. The chain joins TRBV2 to TRBJ1-2; D is perhaps TRBD1 (6 bases). V lost 3 bases to trimming and J lost 8 bases, with 13 bases between them. CDR1 and CDR2 (germline): SNHLY, FYNNEI. The CDR3 spans 13 residues. The CDR3 DNA is TGTGCCAGCAGTGAGCGGCAGGGGAAGGGCTACACCTTC. Its translation is CASSERQGKGYTF.

CDR3 amino acids: CASSSDRHGEQYF. The CDR3 nucleotides are TGCGCCAGCAGCTCGGACAGGCACGGCGAGCAGTACTTC. The chain links TRBV5-1 to TRBJ2-7; 7 bases are a match to TRBD1. Germline V gene sequence: CDR1 SGHRS, CDR2 YFSETQ. After removal of 3 bases from V and 6 bases from J, the junction contained 6 bases not matched to a gene. The CDR3 sequence is 13 residues long.

The chain uses TRBV5-1 and TRBJ2-1, with 9 bases that match TRBD1. This CDR3 spans 15 amino acids. Per the germline V gene, CDR1 is SGHRS and CDR2 is YFSETQ. After removal of 4 bases from V and 7 bases from J, the junction contained 9 bases not matched to a gene. The CDR3 loop reads CASSPGTGLWNEQFF. The CDR3 DNA is TGCGCCAGCAGCCCTGGGACAGGGTTGTGGAATGAGCAGTTCTTC.

This clone was seen a few times. One junction end does not reproduce the germline sequence, and a read error may be involved. The V call is TRBV6-1, the J call TRBJ2-1; 11 nucleotides agree with TRBD2. CDR1 and CDR2 from the germline V gene are MNHNS and SASEGT. This CDR3 spans 12 amino acids. CDR3 sequence reads: CASSLTTSGALF. In nucleotides, the CDR3 is TGTGCCAGCAGTCTAACGACTAGCGGGGCTCTCTTC.

This clone turned up a few times. V gene TRBV4-1 combines with J gene TRBJ2-1, with TRBD2 identical over 8 bases. The CDR3 is 17 residues long. J gave up 10 bases and V 7 bases, and 21 bases lay outside the gene matches. Per the germline V gene, CDR1 is MGHRA and CDR2 is YSYEKL. CDR3 in DNA: TGCGCCAGCACCCCCCCCAAGCCGGGACTAGGTACTCCCGAGCAGTTCTTC. Translation: CASTPPKPGLGTPEQFF.

The chain combines TRBV6-5 with TRBJ1-2; 7 bases line up with TRBD1. J gave up 8 bases and V 8 bases, and 17 bases lay outside the gene matches. This CDR3 has 15 amino acids. Germline CDR1 reads MNHEY; CDR2 reads SVGAGI. The CDR3 loop is CASRQLGDSRPGYTF. The DNA of the CDR3 is TGTGCCAGCCGCCAACTGGGGGACAGCAGACCAGGCTACACCTTC.

A few counts support this clone. This chain links TRBV27 with TRBJ2-3; D gene ambiguous. The CDR3 spans 10 residues. Germline lookup yields CDR1 MNHEY and CDR2 SMNVEV (reference sequence). Trimming left V 7 bases short and J 7 bases short, with 6 bases between. CDR3 sequence: CASNHHTQYF. The CDR3 bases are TGTGCCAGCAATCATCATACGCAGTATTTT.

The chain recombines TRBV27 with TRBJ2-7; 10 bases are shared with TRBD2. CDR3 size: 14 residues. After removal of 5 bases from V and 0 bases from J, the junction contained 1 base not matched to a gene. Looked up from germline, CDR1 is MNHEY and CDR2 is SMNVEV (reference sequence). The DNA for the CDR3 is TGTGCCAGCAGTCTAGCGGGGGCCTCCTACGAGCAGTACTTC. Protein sequence: CASSLAGASYEQYF.